The sequence of this T cell receptor (beta chain) was determined in a study of T-cell memory formation after mild COVID-19. This CDR3 is built from 16 residues. Germline loops: CDR1 SGHDT, CDR2 YYEEEE. The junction had 6 bases not matched to a gene; V was cut back by 0 bases and J by 8 bases. cDNA libraries for TCR alpha and TCR beta, carrying sample barcodes and UMIs, came from 5'RACE with constant-segment primers. TCRdb independently ran MiXCR on the 5' RACE reads; one entry per CDR3 protein. The sample holds roughly 89,000 distinct CDR3 sequences, less than 15% seen once. Sample: PBMCs or a T cell subset sorted from them (not recorded which). The rearrangement joins TRBV5-6 to TRBJ2-3; TRBD2 agrees at 13 bases. The origin of this receptor is an adult woman who had mild COVID-19 (a few samples of this study predate the infection). Cell type and time point are not known. The DNA of the CDR3 is TGTGCCAGCAGCTTGGTACTAGCGGGGGGGCCTGGTACGCAGTATTTT. It codes for CASSLVLAGGPGTQYF.